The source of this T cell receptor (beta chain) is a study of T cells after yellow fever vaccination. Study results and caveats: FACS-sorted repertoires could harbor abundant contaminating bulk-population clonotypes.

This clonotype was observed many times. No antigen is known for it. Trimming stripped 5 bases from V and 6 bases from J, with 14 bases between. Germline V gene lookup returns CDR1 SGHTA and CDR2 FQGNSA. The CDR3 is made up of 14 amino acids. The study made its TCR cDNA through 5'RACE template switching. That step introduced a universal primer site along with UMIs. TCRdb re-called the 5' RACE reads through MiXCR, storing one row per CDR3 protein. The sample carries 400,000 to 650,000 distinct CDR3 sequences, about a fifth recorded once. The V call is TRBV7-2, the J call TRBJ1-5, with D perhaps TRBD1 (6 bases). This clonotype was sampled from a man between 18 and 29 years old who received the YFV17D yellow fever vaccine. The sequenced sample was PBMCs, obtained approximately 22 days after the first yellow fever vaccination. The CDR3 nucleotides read TGTGCCAGCAGCCAACAGGGAAGCGGTCAGCCCCAGCATTTT. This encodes CASSQQGSGQPQHF.